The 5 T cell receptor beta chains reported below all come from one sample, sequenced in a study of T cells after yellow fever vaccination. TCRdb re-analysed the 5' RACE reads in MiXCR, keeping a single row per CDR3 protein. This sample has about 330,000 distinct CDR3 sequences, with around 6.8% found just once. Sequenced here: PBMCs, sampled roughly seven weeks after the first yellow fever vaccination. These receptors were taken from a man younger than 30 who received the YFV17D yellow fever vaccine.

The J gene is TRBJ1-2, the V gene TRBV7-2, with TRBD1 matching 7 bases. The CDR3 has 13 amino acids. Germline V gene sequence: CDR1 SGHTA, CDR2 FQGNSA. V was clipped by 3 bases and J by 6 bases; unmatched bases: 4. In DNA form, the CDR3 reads TGTGCCAGCAGCTTGAACAGGGGCGATGGCTACACCTTC. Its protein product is CASSLNRGDGYTF.

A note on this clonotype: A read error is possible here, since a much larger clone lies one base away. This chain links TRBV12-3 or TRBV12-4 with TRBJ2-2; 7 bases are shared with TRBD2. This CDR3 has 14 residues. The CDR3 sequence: CASSGGLNTGELLF. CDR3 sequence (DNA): TGTGCCAGCAGCGGGGGGTTGAACACCGGGGAGCTGTTATTT.

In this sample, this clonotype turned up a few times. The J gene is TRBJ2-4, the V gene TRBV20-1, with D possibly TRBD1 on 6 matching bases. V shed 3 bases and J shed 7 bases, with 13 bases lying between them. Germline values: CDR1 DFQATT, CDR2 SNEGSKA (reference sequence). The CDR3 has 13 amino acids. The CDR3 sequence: CSASLGQSNIQYF. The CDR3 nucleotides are TGCAGTGCTAGCCTTGGACAGAGCAACATTCAGTACTTC.

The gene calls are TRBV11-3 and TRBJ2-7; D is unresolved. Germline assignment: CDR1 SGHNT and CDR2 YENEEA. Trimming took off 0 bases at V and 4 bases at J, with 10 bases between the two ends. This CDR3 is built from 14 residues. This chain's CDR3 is CASSLDGGRYEQYF. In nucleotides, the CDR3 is TGTGCCAGCAGCTTAGACGGTGGCAGATACGAGCAGTACTTC.

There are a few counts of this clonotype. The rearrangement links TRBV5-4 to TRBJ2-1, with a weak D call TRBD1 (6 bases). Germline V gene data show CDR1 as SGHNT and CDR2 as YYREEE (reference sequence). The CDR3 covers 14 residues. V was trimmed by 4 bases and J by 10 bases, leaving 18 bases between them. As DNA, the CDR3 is TGTGCCAGCAGCACCGGGACAATTGGCGAAGAGCAGTTCTTC. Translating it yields CASSTGTIGEEQFF.